The rows below give T cell receptor beta chains drawn from one sample of a study of blood T cells in healthy people across ages. TCRdb redid the calling of the 5' RACE reads with MiXCR, one entry per CDR3 protein. Of around 1,500,000 distinct CDR3 sequences listed, 28% are singletons. Input material: blood. These TCRs come from a woman aged 25 to 39 in good health. CDR3s include the opening cysteine and the closing phenylalanine or tryptophan. The D gene is left open where the match is weak. Clone size is stated in some rows and not others, as once, few, many or a class when expanded.

-	TRBV7-2	TRBJ2-3	16	-	CASSLSTAGSTDTQYF	TGTGCCAGCAGCTTAAGTACGGCGGGAAGCACAGATACGCAGTATTTT
few	TRBV4-3	TRBJ2-5	15	TRBD2	CASSQTSGIRETQYF	TGCGCCAGCAGCCAGACTAGCGGGATTCGTGAGACCCAGTACTTC
few	TRBV7-2	TRBJ2-1	14	-	CASSLPGVSNEQFF	TGTGCCAGCAGCTTACCCGGAGTAAGCAATGAGCAGTTCTTC
many	TRBV7-9	TRBJ2-3	14	-	CASSSGFSTDTQYF	TGTGCCAGCAGCTCAGGGTTTAGCACAGATACGCAGTATTTT
many	TRBV10-3	TRBJ2-7	13	TRBD2	CAISPGTSYEQYF	TGTGCCATCAGCCCCGGGACTAGCTACGAGCAGTACTTC
many	TRBV7-2	TRBJ2-7	14	TRBD2	CATYRLAGSYEQYF	TGTGCCACCTATAGACTAGCGGGATCCTACGAGCAGTACTTC
many	TRBV7-9	TRBJ1-2	14	-	CASSSGTGPYGYTF	TGTGCCAGCAGCTCCGGAACAGGCCCCTATGGCTACACCTTC
few	TRBV15	TRBJ2-3	17	TRBD2	CATSKASGSSSTDTQYF	TGTGCCACCAGCAAGGCTAGCGGGAGTAGTAGCACAGATACGCAGTATTTT
-	TRBV19	TRBJ2-5	14	-	CASSAMRNQETQYF	TGTGCCAGTAGTGCGATGAGAAACCAAGAGACCCAGTACTTC
few	TRBV4-3	TRBJ1-5	14	-	CASSQDLTGQPQHF	TGCGCCAGCAGCCAAGATCTGACGGGTCAGCCCCAGCATTTT
-	TRBV5-1	TRBJ2-4	18	TRBD1	CASSRQTLRGLAKNIQYF	TGCGCCAGCAGCCGCCAAACTCTCAGGGGGCTGGCCAAAAACATTCAGTACTTC
-	TRBV6-2/TRBV6-3	TRBJ2-3	18	TRBD2	CASSEPGLAGGRTYTQYF	TGTGCCAGCAGTGAGCCGGGACTAGCGGGGGGACGCACATATACGCAGTATTTT
few	TRBV7-2	TRBJ2-7	15	-	CASSLDRESAYEQYF	TGTGCCAGCAGCTTAGACCGGGAGTCGGCCTACGAGCAGTACTTC
-	TRBV9	TRBJ2-7	13	-	CASSALPRGEQYF	TGTGCCAGCAGCGCGCTCCCTAGGGGCGAGCAGTACTTC
few	TRBV7-9	TRBJ2-7	11	-	CASSPLPEQYF	TGTGCCAGCAGCCCCCTTCCCGAGCAGTACTTC
few	TRBV20-1	TRBJ2-1	17	TRBD2	CSAPGLAGGYHLNEQFF	TGCAGTGCGCCGGGACTAGCGGGAGGGTACCACCTCAATGAGCAGTTCTTC
-	TRBV20-1	TRBJ2-1	15	TRBD2	CSARSLAGVANEQFF	TGCAGTGCTAGGAGTCTAGCGGGAGTCGCAAATGAGCAGTTCTTC
few	TRBV20-1	TRBJ2-3	13	-	CSARAPSPDTQYF	TGCAGTGCTAGGGCCCCTAGTCCAGATACGCAGTATTTT
few	TRBV10-3	TRBJ2-7	14	-	CAISESGTEYEQYF	TGTGCCATCAGTGAGTCAGGTACAGAATACGAGCAGTACTTC
-	TRBV7-9	TRBJ1-2	13	-	CASSLDSLRGYTF	TGTGCCAGCAGCTTAGACTCTTTACGGGGCTACACCTTC
-	TRBV27	TRBJ2-6	16	-	CASRACKASGANVLTF	TGTGCCAGCAGGGCCTGCAAGGCCTCTGGGGCCAACGTCCTGACTTTC
many	TRBV7-2	TRBJ2-5	14	TRBD1	CASSKRDRQETQYF	TGTGCCAGCAGCAAACGGGACAGACAAGAGACCCAGTACTTC
-	TRBV4-1	TRBJ1-4	13	TRBD1	CASSPGQLEKLFF	TGCGCCAGCAGCCCGGGACAGCTAGAAAAACTGTTTTTT
many	TRBV24-1	TRBJ2-1	16	TRBD2	CATSDPSGGLYNEQFF	TGTGCCACCAGTGATCCCAGCGGGGGCCTCTACAATGAGCAGTTCTTC
few	TRBV5-4	TRBJ2-2	15	TRBD1	CASSLGQENTGELFF	TGTGCCAGCAGCTTAGGACAGGAAAACACCGGGGAGCTGTTTTTT
-	TRBV6-5	TRBJ2-1	15	TRBD1	CASSYSPTGQETQFF	TGTGCCAGCAGTTACTCCCCGACAGGGCAAGAGACCCAGTTCTTC